The rows below give T cell receptor beta chains drawn from one sample of a study of T cells in Graves' hyperthyroidism and ophthalmopathy. TCRdb used MiXCR to reprocess the multiplex PCR reads, holding one entry per CDR3 protein. The sample lists 500,000 to 650,000 distinct CDR3 sequences, roughly 45% occurring once. Sequenced sample: peripheral blood or thyroid tissue (not recorded which). These receptors were obtained from an adult woman with Graves' disease, either hyperthyroidism or ophthalmopathy (not recorded which). Both conserved end residues are part of each CDR3. Fields, in order: V gene, CDR3 length, CDR3 protein.

v_call: TRBV14
cdr3_length: 13
cdr3_aa: CASSPFSFYEQYF

v_call: TRBV2
cdr3_length: 16
cdr3_aa: CASSEAKDRRGETQYF

v_call: TRBV6-1
cdr3_length: 13
cdr3_aa: CASRPDRAQPQHF

v_call: TRBV11-2
cdr3_length: 12
cdr3_aa: CASSGWGAEQYF

v_call: TRBV19
cdr3_length: 13
cdr3_aa: CASRVGRAQPQHF

v_call: TRBV7-8
cdr3_length: 16
cdr3_aa: CASSSSVGTSTDTQYF

v_call: TRBV25-1
cdr3_length: 15
cdr3_aa: CASSQEDRGGEKLFF

v_call: TRBV20-1
cdr3_length: 15
cdr3_aa: CSARDKETLISPQHF

v_call: TRBV2
cdr3_length: 12
cdr3_aa: CASNVGTPPQHF

v_call: TRBV7-2
cdr3_length: 13
cdr3_aa: CASSPSFGNTIYF

v_call: TRBV2
cdr3_length: 14
cdr3_aa: CASTSQGRRHEQYF

v_call: TRBV7-8
cdr3_length: 20
cdr3_aa: CASSLARSSGSLRATGELFF

v_call: TRBV30
cdr3_length: 16
cdr3_aa: CAWSTPGSGGRNTIYF

v_call: TRBV20-1
cdr3_length: 13
cdr3_aa: CSARESKGYGYTF

v_call: TRBV7-8
cdr3_length: 15
cdr3_aa: CASSLPRGVTGELFF

v_call: TRBV5-1
cdr3_length: 15
cdr3_aa: CASSLESGAGTEAFF

v_call: TRBV29-1
cdr3_length: 13
cdr3_aa: CSAETGGEQPQHF

v_call: TRBV11-1
cdr3_length: 12
cdr3_aa: CAYTVLDQPQHF

v_call: TRBV19
cdr3_length: 13
cdr3_aa: CASDSRVQVGYTF

v_call: TRBV29-1
cdr3_length: 13
cdr3_aa: CSVEADGAKVQYF

v_call: TRBV10-2
cdr3_length: 14
cdr3_aa: CASSEGLVLYEQYF

v_call: TRBV9
cdr3_length: 11
cdr3_aa: CASNWGTEAFF

v_call: TRBV7-9
cdr3_length: 13
cdr3_aa: CASSPSGGIEQYF

v_call: TRBV15
cdr3_length: 17
cdr3_aa: CATSRDPPGQGTETQYF

v_call: TRBV12-3/TRBV12-4
cdr3_length: 13
cdr3_aa: CASSTRENTEAFF

v_call: TRBV12-3/TRBV12-4
cdr3_length: 13
cdr3_aa: CASSFWGADGYTF

v_call: TRBV2
cdr3_length: 15
cdr3_aa: CASSVEAAADQPQHF

v_call: TRBV11-1
cdr3_length: 15
cdr3_aa: CASSLDRYRRYGYTF

v_call: TRBV7-9
cdr3_length: 12
cdr3_aa: CATKRDLGEQYF

v_call: TRBV29-1
cdr3_length: 13
cdr3_aa: CSVAWGLDYGYTF

v_call: TRBV5-1
cdr3_length: 17
cdr3_aa: CASSSATGFSGANVLTF

v_call: TRBV10-3
cdr3_length: 13
cdr3_aa: CATTGESYNEQFF

v_call: TRBV2
cdr3_length: 13
cdr3_aa: CASSGGSRATQYF

v_call: TRBV20-1
cdr3_length: 14
cdr3_aa: CSGPRPGLNYGYTF

v_call: TRBV20-1
cdr3_length: 13
cdr3_aa: CSATDRDPQPQHF